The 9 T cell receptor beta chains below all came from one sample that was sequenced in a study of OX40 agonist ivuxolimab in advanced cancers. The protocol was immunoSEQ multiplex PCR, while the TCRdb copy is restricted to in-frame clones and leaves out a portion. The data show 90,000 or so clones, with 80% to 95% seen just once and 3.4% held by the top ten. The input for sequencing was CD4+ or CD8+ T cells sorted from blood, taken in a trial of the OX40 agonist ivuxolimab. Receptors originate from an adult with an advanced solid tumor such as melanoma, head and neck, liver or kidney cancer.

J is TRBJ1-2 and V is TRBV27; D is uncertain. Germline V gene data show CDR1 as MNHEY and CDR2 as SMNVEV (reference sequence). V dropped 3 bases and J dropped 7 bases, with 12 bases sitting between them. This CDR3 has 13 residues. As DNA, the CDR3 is TGTGCCAGCAGTTTGAGCGCTCTGAGTGGCTACACCTTC. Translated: CASSLSALSGYTF.

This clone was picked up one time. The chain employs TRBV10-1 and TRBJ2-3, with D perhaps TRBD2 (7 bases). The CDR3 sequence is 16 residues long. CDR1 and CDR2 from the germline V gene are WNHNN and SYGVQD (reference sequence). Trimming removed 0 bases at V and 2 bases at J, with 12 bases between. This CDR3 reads CASSESRGGLTDTQYF. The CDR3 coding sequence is TGCGCCAGCAGTGAGTCAAGGGGGGGGCTCACAGATACGCAGTATTTT.

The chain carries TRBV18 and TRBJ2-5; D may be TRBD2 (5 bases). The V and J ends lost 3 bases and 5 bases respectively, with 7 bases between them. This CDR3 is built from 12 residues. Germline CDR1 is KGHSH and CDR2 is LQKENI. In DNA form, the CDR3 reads TGTGCCAGCTCACCTAGCGTCGAGACCCAGTACTTC. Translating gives CASSPSVETQYF. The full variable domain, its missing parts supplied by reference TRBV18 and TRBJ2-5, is NAGVMQNPRHLVRRRGQEARLRCSPMKGHSHVYWYRQLPEEGLKFMVYLQKENIIDESGMPKERFSAEFPKEGPSILRIQQVVRGDSAAYFCASSPSVETQYFGPGTRLLVL.

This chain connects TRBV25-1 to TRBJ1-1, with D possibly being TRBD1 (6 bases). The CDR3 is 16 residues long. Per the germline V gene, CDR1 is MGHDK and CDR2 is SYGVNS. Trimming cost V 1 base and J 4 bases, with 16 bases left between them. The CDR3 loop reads CASSELGRQGGTEAFF. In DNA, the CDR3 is TGTGCCAGCAGTGAATTAGGGCGACAAGGGGGCACTGAAGCTTTCTTT.

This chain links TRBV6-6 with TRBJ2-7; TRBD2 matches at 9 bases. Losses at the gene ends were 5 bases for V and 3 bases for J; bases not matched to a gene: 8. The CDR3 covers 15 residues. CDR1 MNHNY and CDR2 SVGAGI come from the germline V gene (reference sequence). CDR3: CASSGFSGRDYEQYF. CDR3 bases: TGTGCCAGCAGTGGCTTTAGCGGGAGAGACTACGAGCAGTACTTC.

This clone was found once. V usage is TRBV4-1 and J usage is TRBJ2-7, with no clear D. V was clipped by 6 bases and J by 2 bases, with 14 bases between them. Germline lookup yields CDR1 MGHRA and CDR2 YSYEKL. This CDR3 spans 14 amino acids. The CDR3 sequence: CASSTASGPYEQYF. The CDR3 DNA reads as TGCGCCAGCAGTACAGCCTCGGGCCCCTACGAGCAGTACTTC.

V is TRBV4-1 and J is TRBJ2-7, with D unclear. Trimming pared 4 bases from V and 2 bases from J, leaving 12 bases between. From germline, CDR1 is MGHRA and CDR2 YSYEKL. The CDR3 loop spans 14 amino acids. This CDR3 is CASSPTDSTYEQYF. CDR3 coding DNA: TGCGCCAGCAGCCCGACGGATAGCACCTACGAGCAGTACTTC.

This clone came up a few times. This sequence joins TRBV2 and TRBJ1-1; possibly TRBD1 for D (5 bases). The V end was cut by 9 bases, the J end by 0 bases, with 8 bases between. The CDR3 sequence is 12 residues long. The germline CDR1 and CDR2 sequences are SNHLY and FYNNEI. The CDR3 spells CASGQLNTEAFF. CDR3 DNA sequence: TGTGCCAGTGGACAATTGAACACTGAAGCTTTCTTT.

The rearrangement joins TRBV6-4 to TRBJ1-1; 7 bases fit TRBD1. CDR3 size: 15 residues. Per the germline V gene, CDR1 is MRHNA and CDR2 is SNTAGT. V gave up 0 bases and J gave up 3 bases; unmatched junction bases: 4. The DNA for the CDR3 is TGTGCCAGCAGTGACTCGAGCAGGGGGTACACTGAAGCTTTCTTT. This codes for CASSDSSRGYTEAFF.